Presented here are 30 T cell receptor beta chains from one specimen sequenced in a study of blood T cell repertoires in COVID-19. Method: immunoSEQ multiplex PCR; TCRdb's copy keeps in-frame clones and lacks some. The sample shows some 350,000 clones, over 80% of them seen only once. The sample was PBMCs or T cells enriched from blood (not recorded which). All receptors derive from a man aged 25-45 years who had recovered from COVID-19.

The V gene is TRBV10-2, the J gene TRBJ2-7, with TRBD1 identical over 10 bases. Germline trimming cut 8 bases from V and 7 bases from J; bases unmatched to any gene: 8. Germline values: CDR1 WSHSY, CDR2 SAAADI. The CDR3 consists of 13 residues. The CDR3 coding sequence is TGCGCCAGCCAGGGACAGGGGTCGGGGGAGCAGTACTTC. Translating gives CASQGQGSGEQYF.

The chain is built from TRBV3-1 (or the pseudogene TRBV3-2) and TRBJ2-2; D is uncertain. This CDR3 region has 13 residues. Per the germline V gene, CDR1 is LGHDT and CDR2 is YNNKEL (reference sequence). Trimming pared 4 bases from V and 5 bases from J, leaving 8 bases between. The CDR3 nucleotides read TGTGCCAGCAGCCCTAGGTCGACCGGGGAGCTGTTTTTT. Encoded protein: CASSPRSTGELFF.

V and J are TRBV11-2 and TRBJ2-1; 9 bases are shared with TRBD2. The germline V gene has CDR1 SGHAT and CDR2 FQNNGV. The CDR3 sequence is 19 residues long. V lost 1 base to trimming and J lost 7 bases; unmatched junction nucleotides: 17. The CDR3 sequence is CASSLVEGVTLAGWNEQFF. The CDR3 DNA follows: TGTGCCAGCAGCTTAGTCGAGGGGGTAACCCTAGCGGGGTGGAATGAGCAGTTCTTC.

Regarding this clone: Other DNA sequences in this sample translate to the same CDR3. The rearrangement links TRBV11-2 to TRBJ2-7; a possible D gene is TRBD2 (6 bases). Trimming shortened V by 1 base and J by 3 bases, and 7 bases separated the two germline ends. Germline lookup yields CDR1 SGHAT and CDR2 FQNNGV. The CDR3 is 13 amino acids. In DNA form, the CDR3 reads TGTGCCAGCAGCTTAGGGGGGGACTACGAGCAGTACTTC. Translation: CASSLGGDYEQYF.

CDR3 protein: CASSVSGATQETQYF. The CDR3 DNA is TGTGCCAGCAGCGTTAGCGGGGCAACCCAAGAGACCCAGTACTTC. The genes are TRBV9 and TRBJ2-5, with 8 bases identical to TRBD2. The J segment lost 1 base and the V segment lost 2 bases, leaving 4 bases of the junction unmatched. Germline lookup yields CDR1 SGDLS and CDR2 YYNGEE. The CDR3 totals 15 residues.

The rearrangement joins TRBV30 to TRBJ1-2; possible D gene TRBD1, 6 bases. The ends were cut back, 0 bases at V and 2 bases at J, with 10 bases in the middle. This CDR3 is 14 amino acids long. The germline V gene has CDR1 GTSNPN and CDR2 SVGIG (reference sequence). The CDR3 nucleotides are TGTGCCTGGAGTGTACAGACAGGAAACTATGGCTACACCTTC. Translation: CAWSVQTGNYGYTF.

This clone was seen more than once but under ten times. This chain connects TRBV18 to TRBJ1-3, with 12 bases fitting TRBD1. V trimming: 2 bases; J trimming: 7 bases; junction bases outside the gene matches: 3. Germline V gene sequence: CDR1 KGHSH, CDR2 LQKENI. This CDR3 is built from 15 residues. DNA of the CDR3: TGTGCCAGCTCACCAGGGACAGGGGGCTCGAACACCATATATTTT. The encoded protein is CASSPGTGGSNTIYF.

The chain recombines TRBV5-3 with TRBJ2-7; 10 bases align to TRBD1. TRBV5-3 is assigned to the ORF class and has an uncertain function. The CDR3 consists of 15 residues. The V gene end was trimmed by 5 bases and the J gene end by 5 bases; junction bases not matched to a gene: 10. The CDR3 is CARRTGGFGINEQYF. The CDR3, as DNA: TGTGCCAGAAGGACAGGGGGCTTTGGCATCAACGAGCAGTACTTC.

The chain carries TRBV19 and TRBJ1-5, with D unresolved. Germline V CDR1 and CDR2: LNHDA, SQIVND (reference sequence). V was pared by 7 bases and J by 6 bases, with 16 bases between. The CDR3 spans 14 residues. In DNA form, the CDR3 reads TGTGCCAGTAAGGCTCCGCGGGTAACTCAGCCCCAGCATTTT. Protein sequence: CASKAPRVTQPQHF. Full variable domain (remainder filled in from reference TRBV19 and TRBJ1-5): DGGITQSPKYLFRKEGQNVTLSCEQNLNHDAMYWYRQDPGQGLRLIYYSQIVNDFQKGDIAEGYSVSREKKESFPLTVTSAQKNPTAFYLCASKAPRVTQPQHFGDGTRLSIL.

A few counts support this clone. This chain connects TRBV6-5 to TRBJ1-2, with 9 positions matching TRBD1. V shed 0 bases, J shed 4 bases, and the junction held 6 bases outside the gene matches. The V gene's germline CDR1 is MNHEY and CDR2 SVGAGI. The CDR3 contains 16 residues. CDR3 bases: TGTGCCAGCAGTTACTCCTACAGGACAGGGGCCTATGGCTACACCTTC. It yields the protein CASSYSYRTGAYGYTF.

The genes are TRBV30 and TRBJ1-2; D gene ambiguous. The CDR3 extends over 12 amino acids. Germline V gene lookup returns CDR1 GTSNPN and CDR2 SVGIG (reference sequence). V lost 0 bases to trimming and J lost 6 bases, with 8 bases between them. For the CDR3, the DNA is TGTGCCTGGAGTGTGGGCGGGAATGGCTACACCTTC. Translated, it gives CAWSVGGNGYTF.

The V gene is TRBV28, the J gene TRBJ2-4, with TRBD2 identical over 11 bases. CDR1 MDHEN and CDR2 SYDVKM come from the germline V gene. V was pared by 6 bases and J by 6 bases, with 13 bases of the junction left unmatched. This CDR3 contains 17 residues. This chain's CDR3 is CASSAPRASGGRNIQYF. The DNA of the CDR3 is TGTGCCAGCAGCGCCCCGAGGGCTAGCGGGGGGCGAAACATTCAGTACTTC.

The table lists this clone with a few counts. The chain carries TRBV18 and TRBJ1-1; 9 nucleotides agree with TRBD1. The CDR3 extends over 16 amino acids. Germline CDR1 reads KGHSH; CDR2 reads LQKENI. Unmatched junction bases numbered 6, after V lost 3 bases and J lost 1 base. The CDR3, as DNA: TGTGCCAGCTCACCTGGACAGGGGCCCTCGAACACTGAAGCTTTCTTT. As protein: CASSPGQGPSNTEAFF.

This chain connects TRBV28 to TRBJ1-1; 7 nucleotides match TRBD1. Losses at the gene ends were 4 bases for V and 4 bases for J; bases not matched to a gene: 6. Germline loops: CDR1 MDHEN, CDR2 SYDVKM. The CDR3 runs to 14 residues. CDR3 sequence (DNA): TGTGCCAGCAGTTACGACAGGGTCGGCACTGAAGCTTTCTTT. This codes for CASSYDRVGTEAFF.

The rearrangement joins TRBV5-1 to TRBJ2-2, with TRBD1 matching over 7 bases. Germline CDR1 SGHRS, CDR2 YFSETQ. J lost 6 bases, V lost 4 bases, and 6 bases had no gene match. The CDR3 extends over 14 amino acids. The CDR3 nucleotides read TGCGCCAGCAGCCTAACAGGGGCTGCCGGGGAGCTGTTTTTT. It encodes CASSLTGAAGELFF. The full variable domain, with the rest looked up from reference TRBV5-1 and TRBJ2-2, is KAGVTQTPRYLIKTRGQQVTLSCSPISGHRSVSWYQQTPGQGLQFLFEYFSETQRNKGNFPGRFSGRQFSNSRSEMNVSTLELGDSALYLCASSLTGAAGELFFGEGSRLTVL.

The V call is TRBV7-9, the J call TRBJ2-7; no firm D call. Trimming took off 2 bases at V and 6 bases at J, with 11 bases between the two ends. The CDR3 has 13 amino acids. Per germline, CDR1 SEHNR and CDR2 FQNEAQ (reference sequence). The CDR3 sequence is CASSLPTFGEQYF. CDR3 DNA: TGTGCCAGCAGCTTACCTACCTTCGGCGAGCAGTACTTC.

The chain recombines TRBV12-3 or TRBV12-4 with TRBJ1-4, with D possibly matching TRBD1 (5 bases). The CDR3 spans 12 residues. With 6 bases removed from V and 5 bases from J, the gap between germline ends came to 7 bases. The CDR3 loop is CASRRQNEKLFF. The CDR3 region has the DNA TGTGCCAGCAGGCGACAGAATGAAAAACTGTTTTTT.

This chain joins TRBV19 and TRBJ1-1, with a tentative D call TRBD1 (5 bases). The CDR3 extends over 13 amino acids. V lost 4 bases, J lost 0 bases, and 6 bases lay in between. Germline values: CDR1 LNHDA, CDR2 SQIVND (reference sequence). The DNA for the CDR3 is TGTGCCAGTAGTAAGACAGTGAACACTGAAGCTTTCTTT. Its protein product is CASSKTVNTEAFF. The full variable domain, its missing parts supplied by reference TRBV19 and TRBJ1-1, is DGGITQSPKYLFRKEGQNVTLSCEQNLNHDAMYWYRQDPGQGLRLIYYSQIVNDFQKGDIAEGYSVSREKKESFPLTVTSAQKNPTAFYLCASSKTVNTEAFFGQGTRLTVV.

The rearrangement links TRBV3-1 (or the pseudogene TRBV3-2) to TRBJ1-4; TRBD1 aligns across 7 bases. Trimming took 3 bases from V and 6 from J; bases not matched to a gene: 4. CDR3 length equals 14 residues. CDR1 is LGHDT and CDR2 is YNNKEL in the germline V gene (reference sequence). CDR3 residues: CASSQEQGHEKLFF. Written as DNA, the CDR3 is TGTGCCAGCAGCCAGGAACAGGGGCATGAAAAACTGTTTTTT.

The chain couples TRBV19 to TRBJ1-2, with 7 bases that match TRBD1. This CDR3 is built from 14 residues. J gave up 4 bases and V 6 bases, and 8 bases lay outside the gene matches. CDR1 LNHDA and CDR2 SQIVND come from the germline V gene (reference sequence). The CDR3 DNA follows: TGTGCCAGTAGCTTCCGGGACAGTCTCTATGGCTACACCTTC. This sequence encodes CASSFRDSLYGYTF.

This chain uses TRBV21-1 with TRBJ2-6; TRBD2 was called by the table and not checked on the DNA. TRBV21-1 is termed a pseudogene. The CDR3 contains 14 residues. The CDR3, as DNA: TGTGCCAGCAGCCCCGGGTCTGGGGCCAACGTCCTGACTTTC. It specifies CASSPGSGANVLTF.

The V gene is TRBV13, the J gene TRBJ2-2; the D gene is possibly TRBD1 (6 bases). This CDR3 is built from 16 residues. V was cut by 5 bases and J by 4 bases, with 17 bases left in between. Germline V CDR1 and CDR2: PRHDT, FYEKMQ (reference sequence). This chain's CDR3 is CASSTELGAGTGELFF. The CDR3 DNA reads as TGTGCCAGCAGCACCGAGTTGGGGGCCGGCACCGGGGAGCTGTTTTTT.

This sequence joins TRBV6-1 and TRBJ1-2; tentative D call: TRBD1 (6 bases). The CDR3 extends over 17 amino acids. V lost 4 bases to trimming and J lost 5 bases, with 23 bases between them. Per germline, CDR1 MNHNS and CDR2 SASEGT. CDR3 nucleotides: TGTGCCAGCAGTGTGAACCCGACCGGGACAAGTATTTATGGCTACACCTTC. It specifies CASSVNPTGTSIYGYTF.

The chain joins TRBV30 to TRBJ1-6; tentatively, D is TRBD1 (6 bases). This CDR3 region has 15 residues. Trimming left V 4 bases short and J 7 bases short, with 17 bases between. CDR1 and CDR2 from the germline V gene are GTSNPN and SVGIG (reference sequence). The CDR3 protein is CAWTQLDSLNSPLHF. The CDR3 DNA follows: TGTGCCTGGACCCAGCTGGACAGCCTAAATTCACCCCTCCACTTT.

V and J are TRBV2 and TRBJ2-7, with TRBD1 as a possible D gene (6 bases). Germline loops: CDR1 SNHLY, CDR2 FYNNEI. Trimming cost V 4 bases and J 0 bases, with 10 bases left between them. The CDR3 has 14 amino acids. This CDR3 is CASSVTGLSYEQYF. The CDR3 bases are TGTGCCAGCAGTGTTACAGGGCTCTCCTACGAGCAGTACTTC. The whole variable domain, remainder taken from reference TRBV2 and TRBJ2-7, is EPEVTQTPSHQVTQMGQEVILRCVPISNHLYFYWYRQILGQKVEFLVSFYNNEISEKSEIFDDQFSVERPDGSNFTLKIRSTKLEDSAMYFCASSVTGLSYEQYFGPGTRLTVT.

V usage is TRBV7-3 and J usage is TRBJ1-2; weak D call: TRBD1 (6 bases). The CDR3 totals 15 residues. The V gene's germline CDR1 is SGHTA and CDR2 FQGTGA. V lost 5 bases, J lost 4 bases, and 17 bases lay in between. The CDR3 sequence is CASSPGGGAFYGYTF. CDR3 coding DNA: TGTGCCAGCAGCCCCGGCGGGGGGGCGTTCTATGGCTACACCTTC.

This rearrangement joins TRBV6-2 or TRBV6-3 to TRBJ2-7; D not certain. The CDR3 is 14 residues long. CDR1 and CDR2 from the germline V gene are MNHEY and SVGEGT. V was shortened by 5 bases and J by 6 bases, with 17 bases between the two germline ends. The CDR3, as DNA: TGTGCCAGCAGTGCCGGCCCACGAGCAGGCGAGCAGTACTTC. Residues: CASSAGPRAGEQYF.

This rearrangement joins TRBV5-6 to TRBJ1-1; TRBD1 matches at 10 bases. Germline loops: CDR1 SGHDT, CDR2 YYEEEE. Losses at the gene ends were 0 bases for V and 4 bases for J; bases not matched to a gene: 9. The CDR3 runs to 17 residues. Here the CDR3 reads CASSLEGQGLRSTEAFF. The CDR3 region has the DNA TGTGCCAGCAGCTTGGAGGGACAGGGGCTGAGGTCCACTGAAGCTTTCTTT.

V and J are TRBV6-4 and TRBJ2-2; TRBD2 matches 12 bases. CDR1 and CDR2 from the germline V gene are MRHNA and SNTAGT. Trimming removed 6 bases from V and 0 bases from J; junction bases left unmatched: 8. This CDR3 is built from 18 residues. This chain's CDR3 is CASSDDSSGGANTGELFF. For the CDR3, the DNA is TGTGCCAGCAGCGACGATTCTAGCGGGGGGGCGAACACCGGGGAGCTGTTTTTT.

The chain links TRBV18 to TRBJ2-1; 8 bases align to TRBD2. This CDR3 comprises 16 residues. V dropped 3 bases and J dropped 0; count of bases not matched to a gene: 4. Per germline, CDR1 KGHSH and CDR2 LQKENI. CDR3 sequence reads: CASSPPGGSSYNEQFF. DNA of the CDR3: TGTGCCAGCTCACCCCCGGGGGGGAGCTCCTACAATGAGCAGTTCTTC.